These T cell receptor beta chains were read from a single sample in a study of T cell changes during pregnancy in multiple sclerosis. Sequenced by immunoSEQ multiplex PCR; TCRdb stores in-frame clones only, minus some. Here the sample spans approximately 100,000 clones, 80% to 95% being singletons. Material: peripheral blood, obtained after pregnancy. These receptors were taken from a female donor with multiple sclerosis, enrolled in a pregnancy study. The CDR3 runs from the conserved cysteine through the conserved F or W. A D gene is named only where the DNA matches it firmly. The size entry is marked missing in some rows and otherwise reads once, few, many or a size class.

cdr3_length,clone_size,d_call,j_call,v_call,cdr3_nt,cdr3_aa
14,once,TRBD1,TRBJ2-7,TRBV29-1,TGCAGCGTTGTAGGGGACAGGGGCGCCTACGAGCAGTACTTC,CSVVGDRGAYEQYF
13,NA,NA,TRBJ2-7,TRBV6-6,TGTGCCAGCGACCGGGGGGCCTCCTACGAGCAGTACTTC,CASDRGASYEQYF
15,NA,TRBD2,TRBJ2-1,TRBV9,TGTGCCAGCAGCGTTAGCGGGGGGACCTACAATGAGCAGTTCTTC,CASSVSGGTYNEQFF
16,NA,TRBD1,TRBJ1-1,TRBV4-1,TGCGCCAGCAGCCAAGGCCACAGGGGGTCGGCCACTGAAGCTTTCTTT,CASSQGHRGSATEAFF
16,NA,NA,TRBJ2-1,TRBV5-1,TGCGCCAGCAGCTTGAGTCCCCGCCTTAGTTACAATGAGCAGTTCTTC,CASSLSPRLSYNEQFF
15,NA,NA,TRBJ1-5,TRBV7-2,TGTGCCAGCAGCCCTGGAGCAGGGTTCAATCAGCCCCAGCATTTT,CASSPGAGFNQPQHF
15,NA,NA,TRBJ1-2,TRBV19,TGTGCCAGTAGTATTGGGGCCGCCCGGCTAGGTGGCTACACCTTC,CASSIGAARLGGYTF
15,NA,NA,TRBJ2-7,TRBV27,TGTGCCAGCAGTTTAGGGCTTATGAGCTCCTACGAGCAGTACTTC,CASSLGLMSSYEQYF
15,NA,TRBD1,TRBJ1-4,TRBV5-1,TGCGCCAGCAGCAGAGGGACAGGGTCTAATGAAAAACTGTTTTTT,CASSRGTGSNEKLFF
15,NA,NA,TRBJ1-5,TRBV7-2,TGTGCCAGCAGCTTAGCAGGGGGTGTCAATCAGCCCCAGCATTTT,CASSLAGGVNQPQHF
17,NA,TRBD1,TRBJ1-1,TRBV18,TGTGCCAGCTCACCCCCTCGGGACAGGGTTCACCAGGGAGAAGCTTTCTTT,CASSPPRDRVHQGEAFF
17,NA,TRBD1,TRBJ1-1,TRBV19,TGTGCCAGTAACCCGACGGGACAGGGTTTCGTACGCGCTGAAGCTTTCTTT,CASNPTGQGFVRAEAFF
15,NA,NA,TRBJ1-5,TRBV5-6,TGTGCCAGCAGCTTCCGACCAGGGGTCGGGCAGCCCCAGCATTTT,CASSFRPGVGQPQHF
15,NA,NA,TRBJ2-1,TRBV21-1,TGTGCCAGCGCAGAACAGGGGGCGGTTGGCAATGAGCAGTTCTTC,CASAEQGAVGNEQFF
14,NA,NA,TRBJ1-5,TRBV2,TGTGCCAGCAGGCGGACAGATAGCAATCAGCCCCAGCATTTT,CASRRTDSNQPQHF
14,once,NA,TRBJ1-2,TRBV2,TGTGCCAGCACCATGGTGGGGGGAGGCTATGGCTACACCTTC,CASTMVGGGYGYTF